A selection of T cell receptor beta chains follows, all from one sample in a study of blood T cell repertoires in COVID-19. Generated by immunoSEQ multiplex PCR, the TCRdb table keeps only in-frame clones and is missing some. Here the sample spans roughly 210,000 clones, 84% being singletons. Sequencing used peripheral blood. These receptor sequences come from a woman of 80 years or more with COVID-19, enrolled during active disease. The CDR3 runs from the conserved cysteine through the conserved F or W. The order of the fields is clone size, J gene, D gene, CDR3 length, V gene, CDR3 protein, CDR3 DNA. D genes are given only for firm matches. A row's size may be missing; if present it is once, few, many or a size class.

clone_size: once; j_call: TRBJ2-3; d_call: TRBD2; cdr3_length: 15; v_call: TRBV7-7; cdr3_aa: CASSPAGERTDTQYF; cdr3_nt: TGTGCCAGCAGCCCAGCGGGGGAACGCACAGATACGCAGTATTTT
clone_size: -; j_call: TRBJ1-1; d_call: TRBD1; cdr3_length: 13; v_call: TRBV14; cdr3_aa: CASSQANRGLAFF; cdr3_nt: TGTGCCAGCAGCCAAGCAAACAGGGGGCTGGCTTTCTTT
clone_size: -; j_call: TRBJ1-4; d_call: TRBD1; cdr3_length: 16; v_call: TRBV20-1; cdr3_aa: CSASSGQAPTNEKLFF; cdr3_nt: TGCAGTGCTAGTTCCGGACAGGCTCCAACTAATGAAAAACTGTTTTTT
clone_size: -; j_call: TRBJ1-3; d_call: -; cdr3_length: 15; v_call: TRBV20-1; cdr3_aa: CSATDSTSSGNTIYF; cdr3_nt: TGCAGTGCTACTGATTCCACGAGCTCTGGAAACACCATATATTTT
clone_size: -; j_call: TRBJ1-2; d_call: TRBD1; cdr3_length: 12; v_call: TRBV28; cdr3_aa: CASSSGTGGYTF; cdr3_nt: TGTGCCAGCAGTAGTGGGACAGGTGGCTACACCTTC
clone_size: -; j_call: TRBJ1-2; d_call: -; cdr3_length: 11; v_call: TRBV29-1; cdr3_aa: CSVQWAGGYTF; cdr3_nt: TGCAGCGTTCAGTGGGCAGGTGGCTACACCTTC
clone_size: -; j_call: TRBJ1-1; d_call: TRBD1; cdr3_length: 14; v_call: TRBV5-4; cdr3_aa: CASSRGQGDTEAFF; cdr3_nt: TGTGCCAGCAGCCGGGGGCAGGGGGACACTGAAGCTTTCTTT
clone_size: -; j_call: TRBJ2-5; d_call: -; cdr3_length: 18; v_call: TRBV21-1; cdr3_aa: CASIKRASGGSLQETQYF; cdr3_nt: TGTGCCAGCATCAAGCGGGCTAGCGGGGGATCCTTGCAAGAGACCCAGTACTTC
clone_size: -; j_call: TRBJ1-3; d_call: TRBD1; cdr3_length: 20; v_call: TRBV5-1; cdr3_aa: CASSGGRPGQGSSSGNTIYF; cdr3_nt: TGCGCCAGCAGCGGGGGCCGACCGGGACAGGGATCTAGCTCTGGAAACACCATATATTTT
clone_size: -; j_call: TRBJ2-2; d_call: -; cdr3_length: 13; v_call: TRBV28; cdr3_aa: CASTRGFTGELFF; cdr3_nt: TGTGCCAGCACCCGGGGTTTCACCGGGGAGCTGTTTTTT
clone_size: once; j_call: TRBJ2-5; d_call: -; cdr3_length: 12; v_call: TRBV7-9; cdr3_aa: CASGENQETQYF; cdr3_nt: TGTGCCAGCGGAGAGAACCAAGAGACCCAGTACTTC
clone_size: -; j_call: TRBJ2-7; d_call: TRBD1; cdr3_length: 15; v_call: TRBV28; cdr3_aa: CASSPPRQGTNEQYF; cdr3_nt: TGTGCCAGCAGTCCCCCTCGACAGGGGACCAACGAGCAGTACTTC
clone_size: few; j_call: TRBJ1-2; d_call: TRBD1; cdr3_length: 18; v_call: TRBV3-1/TRBV3-2; cdr3_aa: CASSRPGTGVSSFYGYTF; cdr3_nt: TGTGCCAGCAGCCGTCCCGGGACAGGGGTATCTTCCTTCTATGGCTACACCTTC
clone_size: few; j_call: TRBJ2-7; d_call: -; cdr3_length: 12; v_call: TRBV6-5; cdr3_aa: CASSYSSGEQYF; cdr3_nt: TGTGCCAGCAGTTACTCGTCAGGCGAGCAGTACTTC
clone_size: -; j_call: TRBJ2-5; d_call: TRBD2; cdr3_length: 17; v_call: TRBV2; cdr3_aa: CASRPNGRSGGAETQYF; cdr3_nt: TGTGCCAGCAGACCTAACGGACGGAGCGGGGGGGCTGAGACCCAGTACTTC
clone_size: -; j_call: TRBJ1-2; d_call: -; cdr3_length: 14; v_call: TRBV7-9; cdr3_aa: CASSLGRAGYGYTF; cdr3_nt: TGTGCCAGCAGCTTAGGCAGGGCCGGCTATGGCTACACCTTC
clone_size: few; j_call: TRBJ2-5; d_call: -; cdr3_length: 13; v_call: TRBV19; cdr3_aa: CASNAREQETQYF; cdr3_nt: TGTGCCAGTAACGCACGGGAACAAGAGACCCAGTACTTC
clone_size: -; j_call: TRBJ2-3; d_call: TRBD1; cdr3_length: 16; v_call: TRBV7-2; cdr3_aa: CASSLVGQGGPGTQYF; cdr3_nt: TGTGCCAGCAGCTTAGTGGGACAGGGCGGTCCCGGAACGCAGTATTTT
clone_size: -; j_call: TRBJ1-3; d_call: -; cdr3_length: 14; v_call: TRBV30; cdr3_aa: CAWSAGLSGNTIYF; cdr3_nt: TGTGCCTGGAGTGCCGGACTCTCTGGAAACACCATATATTTT
clone_size: -; j_call: TRBJ2-7; d_call: TRBD1; cdr3_length: 15; v_call: TRBV6-1; cdr3_aa: CASSEALDRAYEQYF; cdr3_nt: TGTGCCAGCAGTGAAGCTTTGGACAGGGCTTACGAGCAGTACTTC
clone_size: -; j_call: TRBJ2-7; d_call: -; cdr3_length: 14; v_call: TRBV28; cdr3_aa: CASSSPGLSYEQYF; cdr3_nt: TGTGCCAGCAGTTCCCCAGGTCTCTCCTACGAGCAGTACTTC
clone_size: -; j_call: TRBJ2-2; d_call: TRBD2; cdr3_length: 13; v_call: TRBV9; cdr3_aa: CARAGGPAGELFF; cdr3_nt: TGTGCCCGCGCGGGGGGGCCAGCCGGGGAGCTGTTTTTT
clone_size: once; j_call: TRBJ2-2; d_call: -; cdr3_length: 16; v_call: TRBV6-5; cdr3_aa: CASSYSELANTGELFF; cdr3_nt: TGTGCCAGCAGTTACTCGGAACTAGCGAACACCGGGGAGCTGTTTTTT
clone_size: -; j_call: TRBJ2-3; d_call: TRBD2; cdr3_length: 16; v_call: TRBV7-8; cdr3_aa: CASSTRGGASGDTQYF; cdr3_nt: TGTGCCAGCAGCACGCGGGGGGGCGCCAGCGGAGATACGCAGTATTTT
clone_size: -; j_call: TRBJ1-4; d_call: -; cdr3_length: 16; v_call: TRBV7-9; cdr3_aa: CASSLAAGEGNEKLFF; cdr3_nt: TGTGCCAGCAGCTTAGCGGCTGGTGAGGGTAATGAAAAACTGTTTTTT
clone_size: -; j_call: TRBJ1-1; d_call: TRBD1; cdr3_length: 14; v_call: TRBV5-1; cdr3_aa: CASSGQGAHAEAFF; cdr3_nt: TGCGCCAGCAGCGGACAGGGGGCTCATGCTGAAGCTTTCTTT
clone_size: -; j_call: TRBJ2-2; d_call: -; cdr3_length: 14; v_call: TRBV28; cdr3_aa: CASGGPRAAGELFF; cdr3_nt: TGTGCCAGCGGGGGCCCCCGTGCAGCCGGGGAGCTGTTTTTT
clone_size: -; j_call: TRBJ1-5; d_call: -; cdr3_length: 15; v_call: TRBV18; cdr3_aa: CASSPLGVSNQPQHF; cdr3_nt: TGTGCCAGCTCACCCCTCGGGGTAAGCAATCAGCCCCAGCATTTT
clone_size: once; j_call: TRBJ1-1; d_call: -; cdr3_length: 12; v_call: TRBV29-1; cdr3_aa: CSVDRVNTEAFF; cdr3_nt: TGCAGCGTTGACAGGGTCAACACTGAAGCTTTCTTT
clone_size: -; j_call: TRBJ2-2; d_call: TRBD1; cdr3_length: 16; v_call: TRBV7-9; cdr3_aa: CASSHGGQGSAGELFF; cdr3_nt: TGTGCCAGCAGCCACGGCGGACAGGGCTCGGCCGGGGAGCTGTTTTTT
clone_size: -; j_call: TRBJ2-5; d_call: TRBD1; cdr3_length: 16; v_call: TRBV24-1; cdr3_aa: CATSDPTGTGVGTQYF; cdr3_nt: TGTGCCACCAGTGACCCAACCGGGACAGGGGTAGGGACCCAGTACTTC